Below, one T cell receptor (beta chain) is given with its context. Germline V lookup: CDR1 MNHEY, CDR2 SMNVEV (reference sequence). CDR3 length equals 15 residues. Deletions cut 3 bases from V and 4 bases from J, with 15 bases between. This entry is derived from a study of blood T cell repertoires in COVID-19. Only in-frame clones appear in the TCRdb table, and some are missing; sequencing was by immunoSEQ multiplex PCR. The sample lists approximately 110,000 clones, approximately 76% seen once, with approximately 19% in the top ten. This TCR was recovered from a woman in her 70s with acute or convalescent COVID-19. The chain joins TRBV27 to TRBJ1-2; D is unclear. Input material: peripheral blood. The CDR3 coding sequence is TGTGCCAGCAGTTTTCTGGGTCTTGAGGGCTATGGCTACACCTTC. Amino acid sequence: CASSFLGLEGYGYTF.